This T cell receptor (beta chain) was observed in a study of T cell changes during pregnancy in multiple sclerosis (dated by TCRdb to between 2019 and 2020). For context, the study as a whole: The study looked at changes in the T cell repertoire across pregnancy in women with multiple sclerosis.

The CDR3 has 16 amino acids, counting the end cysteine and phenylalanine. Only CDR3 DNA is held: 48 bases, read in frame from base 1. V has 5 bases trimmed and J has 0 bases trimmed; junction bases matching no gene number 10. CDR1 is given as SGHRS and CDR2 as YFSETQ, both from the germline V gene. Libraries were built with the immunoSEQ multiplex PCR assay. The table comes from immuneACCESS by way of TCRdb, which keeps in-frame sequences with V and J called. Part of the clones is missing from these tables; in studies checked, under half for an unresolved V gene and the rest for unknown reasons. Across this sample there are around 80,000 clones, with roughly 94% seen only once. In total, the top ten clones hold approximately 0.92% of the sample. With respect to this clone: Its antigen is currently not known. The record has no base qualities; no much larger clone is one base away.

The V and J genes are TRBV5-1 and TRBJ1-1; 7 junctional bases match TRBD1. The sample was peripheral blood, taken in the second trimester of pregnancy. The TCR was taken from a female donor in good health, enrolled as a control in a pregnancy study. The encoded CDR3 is CASSRQGVGMNTEAFF. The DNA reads TGCGCCAGCAGTCGACAGGGTGTTGGGATGAACACTGAAGCTTTCTTT. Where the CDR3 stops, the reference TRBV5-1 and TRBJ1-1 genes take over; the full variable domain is KAGVTQTPRYLIKTRGQQVTLSCSPISGHRSVSWYQQTPGQGLQFLFEYFSETQRNKGNFPGRFSGRQFSNSRSEMNVSTLELGDSALYLCASSRQGVGMNTEAFFGQGTRLTVV.